The following is a T cell receptor (beta chain) sequence with its context. What it binds is not known. The data derive from a study of immune evolution from preneoplasia to lung adenocarcinoma. Study-level findings and limits: Normal lung had the highest top T cell clone frequencies.

CDR1 is SGHVS, CDR2 FQNEAQ, per germline. Trimming removed 4 bases from V and 11 bases from J, with 17 bases in between. The CDR3 consists of 13 residues. Libraries were prepared by immunoSEQ multiplex PCR; TCRdb keeps only in-frame clonotypes and omits some of them. Of around 3,000 clones in the sample, 65% to 90% were seen once. The source material was FFPE adjacent normal lung tissue. The receptor's source is a person aged 60-79 years with lung adenocarcinoma. The chain has TRBV7-8 and TRBJ1-1; weak D call: TRBD1 (5 bases). CDR3 nucleotides: TGTGCCAGCAGCTCTTGGTCGTGGGACTCTGCTTTCTTT. Translating it yields CASSSWSWDSAFF.